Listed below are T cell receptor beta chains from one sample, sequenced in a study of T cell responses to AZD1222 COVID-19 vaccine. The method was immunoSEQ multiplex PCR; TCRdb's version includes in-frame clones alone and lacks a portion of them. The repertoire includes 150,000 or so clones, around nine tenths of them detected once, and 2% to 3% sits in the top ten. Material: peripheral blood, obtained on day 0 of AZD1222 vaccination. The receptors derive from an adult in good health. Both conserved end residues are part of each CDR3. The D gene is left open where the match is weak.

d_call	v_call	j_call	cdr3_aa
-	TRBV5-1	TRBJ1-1	CASSSPHDNTEAFF
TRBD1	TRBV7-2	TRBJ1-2	CASSLEQGVVYGYTF
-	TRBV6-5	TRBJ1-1	CASTKMNTEAFF
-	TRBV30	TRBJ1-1	CAWRRGMTEAFF
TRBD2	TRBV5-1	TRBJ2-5	CASSGAGGDETQYF
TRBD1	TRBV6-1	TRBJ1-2	CASSDIRDRGGYTF
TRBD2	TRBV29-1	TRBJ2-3	CSVGWVAGGPGTDTQYF
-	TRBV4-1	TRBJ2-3	CASSQGHPRQADTQYF
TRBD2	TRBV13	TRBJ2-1	CASSSPSGSYNEQFF
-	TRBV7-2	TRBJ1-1	CASSFGFEGWTEAFF
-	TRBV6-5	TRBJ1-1	CASSLLYREMNTEAFF
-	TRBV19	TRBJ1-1	CASSITGRGTEAFF